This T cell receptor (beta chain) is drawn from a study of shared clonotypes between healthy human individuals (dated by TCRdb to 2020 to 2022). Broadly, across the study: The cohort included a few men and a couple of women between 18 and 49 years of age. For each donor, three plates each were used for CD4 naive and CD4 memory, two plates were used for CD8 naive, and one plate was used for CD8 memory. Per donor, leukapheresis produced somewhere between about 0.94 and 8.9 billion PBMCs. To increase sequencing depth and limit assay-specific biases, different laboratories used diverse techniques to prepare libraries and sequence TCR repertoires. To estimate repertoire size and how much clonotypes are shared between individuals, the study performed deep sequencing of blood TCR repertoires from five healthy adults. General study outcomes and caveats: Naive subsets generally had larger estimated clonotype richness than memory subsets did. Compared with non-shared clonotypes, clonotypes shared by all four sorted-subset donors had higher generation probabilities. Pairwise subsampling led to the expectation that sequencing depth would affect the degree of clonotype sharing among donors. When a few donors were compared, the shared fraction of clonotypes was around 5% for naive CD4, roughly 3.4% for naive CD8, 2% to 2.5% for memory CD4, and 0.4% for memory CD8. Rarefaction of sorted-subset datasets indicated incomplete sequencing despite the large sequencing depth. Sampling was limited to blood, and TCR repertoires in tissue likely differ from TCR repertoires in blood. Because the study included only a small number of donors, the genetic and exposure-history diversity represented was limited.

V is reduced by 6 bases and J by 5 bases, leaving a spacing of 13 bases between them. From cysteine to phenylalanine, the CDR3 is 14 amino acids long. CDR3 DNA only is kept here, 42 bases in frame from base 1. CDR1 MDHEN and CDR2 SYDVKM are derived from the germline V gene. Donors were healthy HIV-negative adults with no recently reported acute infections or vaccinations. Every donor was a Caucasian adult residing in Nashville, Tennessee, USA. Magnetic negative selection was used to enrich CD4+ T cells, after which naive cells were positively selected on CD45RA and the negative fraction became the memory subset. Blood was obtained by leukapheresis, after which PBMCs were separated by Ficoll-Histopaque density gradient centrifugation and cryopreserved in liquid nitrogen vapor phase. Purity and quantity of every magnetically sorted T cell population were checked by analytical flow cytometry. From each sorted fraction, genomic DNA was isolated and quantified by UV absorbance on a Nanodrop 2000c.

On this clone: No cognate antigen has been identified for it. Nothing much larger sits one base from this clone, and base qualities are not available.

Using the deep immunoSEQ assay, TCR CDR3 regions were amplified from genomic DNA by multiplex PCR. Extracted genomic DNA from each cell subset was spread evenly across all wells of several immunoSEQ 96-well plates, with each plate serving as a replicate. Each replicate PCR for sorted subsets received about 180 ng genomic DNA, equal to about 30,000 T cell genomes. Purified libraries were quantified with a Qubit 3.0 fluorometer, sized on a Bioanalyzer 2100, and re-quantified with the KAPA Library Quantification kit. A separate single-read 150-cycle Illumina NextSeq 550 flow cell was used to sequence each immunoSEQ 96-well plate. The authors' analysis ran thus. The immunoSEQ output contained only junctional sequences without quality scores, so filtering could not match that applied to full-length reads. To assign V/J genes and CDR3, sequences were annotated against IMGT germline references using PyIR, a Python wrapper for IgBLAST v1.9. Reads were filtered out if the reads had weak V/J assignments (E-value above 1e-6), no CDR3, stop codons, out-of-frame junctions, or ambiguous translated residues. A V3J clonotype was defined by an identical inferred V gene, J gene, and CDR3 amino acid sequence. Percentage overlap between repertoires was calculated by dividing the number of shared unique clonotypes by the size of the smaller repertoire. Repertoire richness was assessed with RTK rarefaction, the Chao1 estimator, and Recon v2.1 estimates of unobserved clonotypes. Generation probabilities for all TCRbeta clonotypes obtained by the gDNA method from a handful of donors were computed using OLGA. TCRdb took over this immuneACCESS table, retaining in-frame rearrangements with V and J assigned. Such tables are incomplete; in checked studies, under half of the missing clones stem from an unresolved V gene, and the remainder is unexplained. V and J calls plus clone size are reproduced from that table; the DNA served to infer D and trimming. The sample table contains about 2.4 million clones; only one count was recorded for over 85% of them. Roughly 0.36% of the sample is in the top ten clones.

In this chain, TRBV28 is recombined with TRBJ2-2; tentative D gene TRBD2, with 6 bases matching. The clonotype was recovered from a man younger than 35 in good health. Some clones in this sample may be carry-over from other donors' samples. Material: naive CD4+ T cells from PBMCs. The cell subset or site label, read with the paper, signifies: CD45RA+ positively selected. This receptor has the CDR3 CASSTPSVTGELFF. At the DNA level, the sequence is TGTGCCAGCAGCACCCCTAGCGTTACCGGGGAGCTGTTTTTT.